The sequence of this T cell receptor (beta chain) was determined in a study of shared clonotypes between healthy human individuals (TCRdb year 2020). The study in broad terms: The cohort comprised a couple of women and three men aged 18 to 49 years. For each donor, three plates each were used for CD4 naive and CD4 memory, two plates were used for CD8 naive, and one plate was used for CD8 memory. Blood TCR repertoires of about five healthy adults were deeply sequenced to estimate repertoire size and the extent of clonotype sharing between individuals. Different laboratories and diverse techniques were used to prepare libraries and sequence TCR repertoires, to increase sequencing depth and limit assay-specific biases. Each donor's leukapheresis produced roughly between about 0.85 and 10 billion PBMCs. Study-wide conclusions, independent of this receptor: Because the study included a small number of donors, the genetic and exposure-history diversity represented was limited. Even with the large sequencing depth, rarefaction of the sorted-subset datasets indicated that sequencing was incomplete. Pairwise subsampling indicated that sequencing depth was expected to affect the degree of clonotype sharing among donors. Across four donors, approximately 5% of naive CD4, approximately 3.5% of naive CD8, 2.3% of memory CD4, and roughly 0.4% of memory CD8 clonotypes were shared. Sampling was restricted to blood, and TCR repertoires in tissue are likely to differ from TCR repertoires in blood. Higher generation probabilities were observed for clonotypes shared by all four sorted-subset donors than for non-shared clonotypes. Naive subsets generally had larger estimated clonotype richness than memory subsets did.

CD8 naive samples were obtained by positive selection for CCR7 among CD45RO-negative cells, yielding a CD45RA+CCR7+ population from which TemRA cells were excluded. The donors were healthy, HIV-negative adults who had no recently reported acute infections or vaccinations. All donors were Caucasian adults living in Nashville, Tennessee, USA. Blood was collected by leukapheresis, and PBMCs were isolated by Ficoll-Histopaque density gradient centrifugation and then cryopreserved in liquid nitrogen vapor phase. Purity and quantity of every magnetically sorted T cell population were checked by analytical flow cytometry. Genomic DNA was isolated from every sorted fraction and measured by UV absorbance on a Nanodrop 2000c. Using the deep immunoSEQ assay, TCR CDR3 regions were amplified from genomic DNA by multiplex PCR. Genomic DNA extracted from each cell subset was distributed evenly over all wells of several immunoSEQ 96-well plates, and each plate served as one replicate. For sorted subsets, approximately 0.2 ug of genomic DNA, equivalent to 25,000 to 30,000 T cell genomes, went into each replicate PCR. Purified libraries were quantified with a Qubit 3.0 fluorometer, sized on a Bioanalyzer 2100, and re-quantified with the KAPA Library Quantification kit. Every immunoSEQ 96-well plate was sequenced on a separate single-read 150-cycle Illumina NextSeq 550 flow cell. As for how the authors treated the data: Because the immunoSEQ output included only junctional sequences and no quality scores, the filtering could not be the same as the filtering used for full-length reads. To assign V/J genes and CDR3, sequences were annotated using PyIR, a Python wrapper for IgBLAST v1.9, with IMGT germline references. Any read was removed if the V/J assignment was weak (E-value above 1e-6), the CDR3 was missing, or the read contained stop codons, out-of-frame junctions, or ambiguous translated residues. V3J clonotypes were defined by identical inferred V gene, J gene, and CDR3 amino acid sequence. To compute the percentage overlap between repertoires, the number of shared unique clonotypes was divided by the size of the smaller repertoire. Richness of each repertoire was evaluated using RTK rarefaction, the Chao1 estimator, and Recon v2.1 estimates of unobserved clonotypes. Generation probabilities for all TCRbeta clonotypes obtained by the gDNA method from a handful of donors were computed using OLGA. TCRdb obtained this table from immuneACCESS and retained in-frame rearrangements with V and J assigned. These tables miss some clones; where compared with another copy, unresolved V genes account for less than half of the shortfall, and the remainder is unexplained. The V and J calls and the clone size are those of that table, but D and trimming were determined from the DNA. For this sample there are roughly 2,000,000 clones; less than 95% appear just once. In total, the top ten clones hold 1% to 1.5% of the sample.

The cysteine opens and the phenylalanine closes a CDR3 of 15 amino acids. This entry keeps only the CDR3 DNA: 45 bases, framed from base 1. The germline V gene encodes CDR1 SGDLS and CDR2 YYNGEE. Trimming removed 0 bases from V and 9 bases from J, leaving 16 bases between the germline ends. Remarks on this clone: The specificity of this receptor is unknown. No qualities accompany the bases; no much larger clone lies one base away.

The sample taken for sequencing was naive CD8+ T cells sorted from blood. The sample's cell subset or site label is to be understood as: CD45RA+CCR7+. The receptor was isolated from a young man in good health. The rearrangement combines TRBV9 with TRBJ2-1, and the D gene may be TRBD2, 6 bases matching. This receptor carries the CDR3 CASSVAGRLLGEQFF. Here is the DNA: TGTGCCAGCAGCGTAGCCGGGAGACTACTGGGTGAGCAGTTCTTC.